The sequence of this TCR beta chain was determined in a study of cytomegalovirus exposure and HLA in healthy donors (TCRdb year 2017). Some background on the complete study: An earlier analysis of roughly 630 of the donors reported approximately 270 Gb of sequence data and 100 million to 130 million unique TCR beta sequences from roughly 200 million T cells. In a later analysis, previously published TCR beta repertoires from hundreds of donors were re-analyzed and high-resolution HLA genotyping was added so that TCR occurrence patterns could be studied. Both class I and class II loci were covered by HLA typing, at four-digit resolution. The number of typed donors differed by locus: roughly 629-640 for A, B, C, DRB1 and DQB1; 522 for DQA1; over 600 for DPA1; and about 450 for DPB1. To predict cytomegalovirus infection status, the study brought together high-throughput TCR immunosequencing, statistical association of individual TCRs with disease status, and machine learning. Across approximately 420 genotyped donors of the cohort, an average of approximately 240,000 unique TCR beta nucleotide sequences per donor were sequenced, and roughly 20% of those sequences were non-productive. An earlier analysis of several hundred of the donors used high-throughput TCR beta sequencing to judge whether each TCR beta V gene segment behaved as functional or pseudogenic. An early release covering 550 to 650 HLA-typed donors comprised approximately 290 gigabases of sequencing data and tens of millions of unique TCR sequences. Rather than using new phenotypic data, the later analysis identified candidate immune exposures from TCR beta sequences and from how often those sequences occurred across donors. Among the approximately 400 genotyped donors, approximately 77% belonged to the genetic ancestry cluster associated with self-reported Caucasian donors. The study aimed to test whether signatures of past pathogen exposure could be identified by cataloging public T cell receptors. Several DR-DQ haplotypes were handled as single units for association and clustering because linkage in the cohort was strong. Along with the approximately 650-subject first cohort, a separate validation cohort of over a hundred different subjects was used. Donor age, sex, ethnicity and CMV serostatus were compiled alongside the repertoire data. The study profiled the T cell repertoires of hundreds of subjects by immunosequencing and related them to cytomegalovirus serostatus. Genome-wide SNP genotypes for about 65% of the 666 donors were used in a later genetic analysis, which treated that subset as a discovery cohort. All discovery cohort repertoires had been generated on a single sequencing platform.

The cohort consisted of more than 650 healthy bone marrow donors. Cohort members were all nominally healthy when sampled, although unrecorded immune exposures were likely present. The donor tested CMV seronegative, placing the donor among the approximately 360 seronegative members of the cohort. A peripheral blood sample was collected from each donor, and TCR beta sequencing was performed on peripheral blood mononuclear cells. The Qiagen DNeasy Blood Extraction Kit was used to extract genomic DNA from the blood cell samples. Paper-wide results and their limitations: Most CMV-associated TCR beta chains appeared to be HLA-restricted in a later analysis, and the HLA associations seemed to be driven largely by CMV exposure. The classifier was reported to diagnose cytomegalovirus status with high specificity and sensitivity in both the original and validation cohorts. A few of the identified cytomegalovirus-associated TCR beta chains were confirmed in vitro to be specific for cytomegalovirus antigens. Immune exposure information for the cohort was limited to CMV serostatus. A later genetic analysis associated a missense DCLRE1C variant with V-gene and J-gene trimming of TCR beta chains, and an independent cohort replicated the association. According to a later genetic analysis, donors in an Asian-associated ancestry cluster had fewer N-insertions in productive TCRs than the roughly 660-donor mean. The authors suggested that the approach could potentially be extended to other disease states and immunological phenotypes. In a later analysis, HLA-associated TCR beta chains were found to be more clonally expanded and to have lower generation probabilities than equally common non-associated chains. Only TCR beta chains were sequenced in this cohort, and the absence of alpha or paired-chain data limited detectable features. The earlier analysis of a few hundred of the donors excluded some 16 rarely observed V segments, including chromosome 9 orphons, because counts were too low. A cluster of highly shared sequence variants was judged likely to represent a technical artifact of the sequencing pipeline. Roughly uniform sequencing depth across donors was assumed in presence/absence analyses, although this assumption may not hold. Correlated functional status among segregating V segments might reflect linkage disequilibrium, but an unknown experimental factor could not be ruled out. Strong co-occurrence of HLA alleles, especially DR and DQ, made assigning TCR associations to individual alleles difficult. Across donors, most TCR sequences were observed very rarely, whereas some public TCRs were present in many individuals. Broadly in line with IMGT annotations, most TCR beta V segments showed up in productive rearrangements about 90% or about 30% of the time in an earlier analysis of 450 to 600 of the donors. According to a later analysis, TCR association rates differed among HLA loci, with DRB1 alleles showing the most associated TCRs and HLA-C alleles showing the fewest. A total of roughly 160 TCR beta chains were listed by the study as associated with cytomegalovirus. Specific HLA alleles were associated with 16,951 TCR beta sequences at a false discovery rate of 0.05 in a later analysis. A further reported finding was that TCR beta sequences accurately predicted the HLA-A and HLA-B alleles for most subjects in the first cohort. The 87-base-pair reads could not distinguish some IMGT-functional V segments, including TRBV6-2 and TRBV6-3, so those segments were excluded. In a later analysis, several top co-occurrence clusters were reported to appear linked to parvovirus B19, influenza, CMV and Epstein-Barr virus. Because some donors lacked HLA typing at each locus, the association tests relied only on the typed subset.

The library was built by means of the immunoSEQ multiplex PCR assay. The multiplex PCR relied on a mix of 60 forward primers for TCR Vbeta segments and 13 reverse primers for TCR Jbeta segments. The CDR3 region of rearranged TCR beta genes was amplified from genomic DNA by a multiplex PCR assay. The amplified TCR beta libraries were sequenced on the Illumina HiSeq System as 87-base-pair reads. Per the source publication's procedure: In a later analysis, tens of millions of unique TCR beta chains were counted across the approximately 670 repertoires, and roughly 11 million of these chains were shared by at least two donors. Raw reads were error-corrected and collapsed into unique sequences by a nearest-neighbor algorithm in which closely related sequences were merged to remove PCR and sequencing errors. Alignment of CDR3 sequences to IMGT reference sequences was used to assign V, D and J gene segments. For a sequence to be retained, a match of at least six nucleotides was required to both a V gene segment and a J gene segment. Rearrangements were called productive when the CDR3 lacked stop codons and stayed in frame with V and J; all others were non-productive. CDR3 was defined according to IMGT convention as the region running from the second conserved V-encoded cysteine to the conserved J-encoded phenylalanine. The earlier analysis of some 540 of the donors excluded any sequence lacking an unambiguous match to a single V gene segment. An earlier analysis of a few hundred of the donors classified V segments as functional when productive rearrangements were above 56.7% and as segregating when the standard deviation between donors was above 5%. A statistical classification framework was built for diagnosing cytomegalovirus status from the catalog of TCR beta chain sequences. V and J gene assignment, in a later analysis, came from comparing TCR nucleotide sequences with IMGT/GENE-DB human TR gene sequences. In a later analysis, CDR3 sequences and most-parsimonious VDJ recombination scenarios were assigned using the TCRdist pipeline. In a later analysis, each TCR beta chain was defined by its CDR3 amino acid sequence together with its V-gene family, and reads lacking a unique V-gene family were excluded. As a way to deal with suspected cross-contamination and a sequencing artifact, a later analysis dropped nearly 600 nucleotide sequences that were highly shared and had low generation probability. In a later analysis, a clonal expansion index was calculated for each public chain from normalized within-repertoire ranks of inferred template counts. In a later analysis, generation probabilities were computed using a VDJ recombination model fitted to out-of-frame rearrangements, and the results were checked against IGoR. In a later analysis, TCR-TCR, TCR-HLA and TCR-CMV co-occurrence was scored with hypergeometric tests, and a repertoire-size bias correction was applied to TCR pairs. False discovery rates were estimated in a later analysis by permuting HLA or CMV assignments 20 times. In a later analysis, co-occurring TCRs were grouped using DBSCAN, and TCRdist sequence similarity was added for clustering within HLA-allele-positive subsets. Repertoires with fewer than 30,000 or more than 120,000 public chains, plus five repertoires with anomalous nucleotide sharing, were excluded from co-occurrence clustering. TCRdb carries this immuneACCESS record with in-frame sequences only. Its versions omit some clonotypes, under half of them owing to an unresolved V gene in the studies checked, with the rest unexplained. V and J calls and clone size are those listed in that table; D and trimming were worked out from the DNA. The sample data list some 150,000 clones, and 65% to 80% of these were observed just once. The ten largest clonotypes hold approximately 2.6% of the sample.

On this clone: No cognate antigen has been identified for it. No base-level quality is on record; no much larger clone is a single base apart.

From V the trimming removes 1 base and from J it removes 5 bases, while the gene matches leave 10 bases of the junction unaccounted for. CDR1 and CDR2 are read off the germline V gene as SGDLS and YYNGEE. The CDR3 holds 16 amino acids from the cysteine to the phenylalanine. The DNA shown is the 48-base CDR3, in frame from base 1. Material for sequencing was PBMCs. Recombination linked TRBV9 to TRBJ2-5; TRBD2 lines up with 8 middle nucleotides. This receptor was taken from a man between 18 and 35 years old in good health and CMV-seronegative. The CDR3 reads CASSVTGRGGGETQYF. The nucleotide sequence is TGTGCCAGCAGCGTAACGGGCCGGGGGGGCGGGGAGACCCAGTACTTC.